This TCR beta chain was retrieved from a study of blood T cell repertoires in COVID-19. Study-wide context: T cells, B-cell-depleted T cells, or PBMCs provided the cDNA or gDNA that served as material.

Measured with immunoSEQ multiplex PCR; TCRdb has only the in-frame clones, and not every one. The sample lists roughly 57,000 clones; approximately 90% were seen once. Germline lookup yields CDR1 SGHRS and CDR2 YFSETQ. The V and J ends lost 0 bases and 2 bases respectively, with 8 bases between them. CDR3 size: 14 residues. The material sequenced was peripheral blood. This clonotype was obtained from a human donor in a cohort sampled during active COVID-19. The chain employs TRBV5-1 and TRBJ1-1; D is uncertain. CDR3 in DNA: TGCGCCAGCAGCTTGGCCTACAGTAACACTGAAGCTTTCTTT. Amino acid sequence: CASSLAYSNTEAFF.